This T cell receptor (beta chain) was recovered during a study of a mutant IDH1 vaccine in newly diagnosed glioma. Overall study context: Patients received eight vaccinations in weeks 1, 3, 5, 7, 11, 15, 19, 23.

Worth noting for this clone: The antigen is not known.

Time point of the sample: week 5, during vaccination. It was 300 ug of mutant IDH1 20-mer peptide that made up each vaccine dose, given with topical imiquimod. TCRdb keeps only in-frame clones here, not all; method: immunoSEQ multiplex PCR. The top ten hold 9% to 14% of the sample, which has about 36,000 clones, about four fifths seen once. Germline CDR1 reads SGHRS; CDR2 reads YFSETQ. V was shortened by 1 base and J by 0 bases, with 10 bases between the two germline ends. This CDR3 region has 15 residues. Study-level findings and limits: Induction of immune responses by the vaccine occurred in 93.3% of patients.

The sequencing here drew on PBMCs, taken from a glioma patient whose treatment included an IDH1 peptide vaccine. The chain recombines TRBV5-1 with TRBJ1-1, with D uncertain. The receptor's source is a man aged 50-59 years with glioma. The CDR3 region has the DNA TGCGCCAGCAGCTTGTTAGGCACGTTGAACACTGAAGCTTTCTTT. Translating gives CASSLLGTLNTEAFF.